This T cell receptor beta chain came from a study of cytomegalovirus exposure and HLA in healthy donors. Whole-study findings and limits: Trimming of TCR beta V- and J-genes showed a link, identified in a later analysis, to a missense DCLRE1C variant. An analysis done earlier found most TCR beta V segments productive about 90% or about 30% of the time.

About this clone: The antigen remains undetermined.

V was clipped by 0 bases and J by 3 bases, with 10 bases between them. The CDR3 is 14 amino acids. CDR1 SGHTS and CDR2 YDEGEE come from the germline V gene. Healthy people donating bone marrow made up the donors. The PCR used 60 Vbeta and 13 Jbeta primers. Sequenced by immunoSEQ multiplex PCR; TCRdb stores in-frame clones only, minus some. The sample contains roughly 150,000 clones, 80% of which appear only once. J is TRBJ2-7 and V is TRBV5-8; D is unresolved. The TCR comes from a woman aged 40 to 50 in good health and CMV-seronegative. Sequenced: PBMCs. This chain's CDR3 is CASSLGPGFYEQYF. For the CDR3, the DNA is TGTGCCAGCAGCTTGGGTCCAGGTTTCTACGAGCAGTACTTC.